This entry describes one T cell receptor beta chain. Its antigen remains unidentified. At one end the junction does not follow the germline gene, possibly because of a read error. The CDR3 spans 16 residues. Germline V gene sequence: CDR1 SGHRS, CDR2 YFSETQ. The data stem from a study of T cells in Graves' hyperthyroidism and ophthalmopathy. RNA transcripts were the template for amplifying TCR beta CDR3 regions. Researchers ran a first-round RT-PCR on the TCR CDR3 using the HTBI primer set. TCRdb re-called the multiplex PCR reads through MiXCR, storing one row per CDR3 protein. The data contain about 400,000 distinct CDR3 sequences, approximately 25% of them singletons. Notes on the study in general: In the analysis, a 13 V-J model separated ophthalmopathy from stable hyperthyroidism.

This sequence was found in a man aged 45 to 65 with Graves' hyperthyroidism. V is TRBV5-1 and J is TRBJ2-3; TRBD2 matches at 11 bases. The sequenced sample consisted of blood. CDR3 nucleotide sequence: TGCGCCAGCAGCTTGGGACTAGCGGGAAGTCCAGATGCGCAGTATTTT. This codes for CASSLGLAGSPDAQYF.